This T cell receptor (beta chain) was recorded in a study of CD8+ T cells in alopecia areata. Once RNA had been extracted, it was reverse transcribed into cDNA to act as the sequencing template. Assay used: immunoSEQ multiplex PCR; TCRdb lists only in-frame clones, some missing. The sample records fewer than 250,000 clones, under 80% being singletons. To note about this clone: Its target is not known.

V was shortened by 5 bases and J by 2 bases, with 7 bases between the two germline ends. Germline CDR1 MNHEY, CDR2 SVGAGI. The CDR3 has 12 amino acids. The treatment was: oral pan-JAK inhibitor, 5-10 mg twice daily. Findings and caveats of the study: Affected lesional scalp, above all in alopecia totalis/universalis, was more clonal than normal scalp. While patients received tofacitinib, many expanded lesional clones remained present in scalp and blood. In scalp samples, resident alphabeta T cells of normal skin are also sequenced.

The chain carries TRBV6-5 and TRBJ2-7; D not certain. The TCR comes from a human donor with alopecia areata. The sequencing here drew on CD4+ T cells sorted from blood, taken between weeks 47 and 50, from a patient treated with tofacitinib. This chain's CDR3 is CASSKTAYEQYF. Written as DNA, the CDR3 is TGTGCCAGCAGTAAGACCGCCTACGAGCAGTACTTC.